This entry lists 26 T cell receptor beta chains sequenced from one sample in a study of response to subunit inactivated influenza vaccine. TCRdb reprocessed the RT-PCR reads via MiXCR and lists one record per CDR3 protein. The sample has hundreds of thousands of distinct CDR3 sequences, around 20% seen once. The source material was PBMCs from blood, sampled around 5 days after vaccination. All receptors come from a man aged 45-60 years who received an inactivated influenza vaccine.

In this sample, this clonotype turned up many times. V usage is TRBV29-1 and J usage is TRBJ2-1; 11 bases are shared with TRBD2. The CDR3 contains 16 residues. Germline assignment: CDR1 SQVTM and CDR2 ANQGSEA. Trimming cost V 8 bases and J 9 bases; bases outside gene matches: 18. The chain's CDR3 is CSPGGGLAGGNPEQFF. CDR3 sequence (DNA): TGCAGCCCTGGGGGGGGGCTAGCGGGAGGAAACCCTGAGCAGTTCTTC.

Only a few counts were recorded for this clonotype. The rearrangement links TRBV20-1 to TRBJ1-2, with TRBD1 identical over 10 bases. V shed 5 bases, J shed 2 bases, and the junction held 14 bases outside the gene matches. From germline, CDR1 is DFQATT and CDR2 SNEGSKA (reference sequence). CDR3 length equals 17 residues. The CDR3 coding sequence is TGCAGTGCTCCACGCAGTCCGGGACAGGGGAGGAACTATGGCTACACCTTC. It encodes CSAPRSPGQGRNYGYTF.

There are a few counts of this clonotype. This chain's CDR3 is CASSVLDRGHEQYF. The CDR3 nucleotides are TGTGCCAGCAGCGTCCTGGACAGGGGTCACGAGCAGTACTTC. The chain employs TRBV9 and TRBJ2-7, with 9 bases matching TRBD1. This CDR3 is built from 14 residues. Looked up from germline, CDR1 is SGDLS and CDR2 is YYNGEE. With 2 bases clipped from V and 5 bases from J, the junction kept 5 bases outside the gene matches. The full variable domain, in which reference TRBV9 and TRBJ2-7 provide the parts outside the CDR3, is DSGVTQTPKHLITATGQRVTLRCSPRSGDLSVYWYQQSLDQGLQFLIQYYNGEERAKGNILERFSAQQFPDLHSELNLSSLELGDSALYFCASSVLDRGHEQYFGPGTRLTVT.

This clonotype has just a few counts. This chain connects TRBV18 to TRBJ1-5, with no clear D. CDR3 length equals 13 residues. Trimming shortened V by 8 bases and J by 4 bases, and 12 bases separated the two germline ends. CDR1 KGHSH and CDR2 LQKENI come from the germline V gene. CDR3 sequence (DNA): TGTGCCAGCCGCCCCCAGGCTAATCAGCCCCAGCATTTT. Amino acids: CASRPQANQPQHF.

The rearrangement links TRBV5-1 to TRBJ1-1, with D unclear. The CDR3 length is 15 residues. Germline V gives CDR1 SGHRS, CDR2 YFSETQ. Trimming removed 0 bases from V and 3 bases from J, with 12 bases in between. CDR3 protein: CASSLAGQTYTEAFF. The CDR3 region has the DNA TGCGCCAGCAGCTTGGCCGGGCAGACTTACACTGAAGCTTTCTTT.

The V and J genes are TRBV6-2 or TRBV6-3 and TRBJ2-1, with 7 bases lining up with TRBD1. Germline V lookup: CDR1 MNHEY, CDR2 SVGEGT. The CDR3 covers 14 residues. Trimming at V came to 6 bases and at J to 8 bases, leaving 10 bases not matched to a gene. CDR3 residues: CASRFTGVGDEQFF. CDR3 DNA: TGTGCCAGCAGATTCACAGGGGTTGGGGATGAGCAGTTCTTC.

V usage is TRBV5-1 and J usage is TRBJ2-3; 8 bases are shared with TRBD2. Germline CDR1 and CDR2: SGHRS and YFSETQ. V was clipped by 0 bases and J by 4 bases; unmatched bases: 10. This CDR3 is built from 17 residues. CDR3 residues: CASSLASGTSGADTQYF. The CDR3 nucleotides read TGCGCCAGCAGCTTGGCTTCCGGGACTAGTGGCGCAGATACGCAGTATTTT.

The rearrangement joins TRBV6-1 to TRBJ1-4, with a possible D match to TRBD1 (5 bases). Germline loops: CDR1 MNHNS, CDR2 SASEGT. The germline V and J ends were trimmed by 6 bases and 0 bases, with 17 bases remaining between them. The CDR3 spans 17 residues. The CDR3 sequence is CASRKSGTAATNEKLFF. In DNA form, the CDR3 reads TGTGCCAGCAGAAAGTCCGGGACCGCCGCAACTAATGAAAAACTGTTTTTT.

The chain couples TRBV4-3 to TRBJ2-2, with 8 bases matching TRBD2. The CDR3 contains 19 residues. CDR1 and CDR2 (germline): LGHNA, YSLEER. V shed 3 bases, J shed 3 bases, and the junction held 15 bases outside the gene matches. CDR3: CASSQWDIYREGDTGELFF. In nucleotides, the CDR3 is TGCGCCAGCAGCCAGTGGGACATTTATCGGGAGGGGGACACCGGGGAGCTGTTTTTT.

This clonotype is a singleton in its sample. The chain uses TRBV29-1 and TRBJ1-3, with D maybe TRBD1 (5 bases). Germline V gene data show CDR1 as SQVTM and CDR2 as ANQGSEA. The CDR3 sequence is 14 residues long. V shed 1 base and J shed 2 bases, with 9 bases lying between them. CDR3 region: CSVEGPGTGNTIYF. In DNA, the CDR3 is TGCAGCGTTGAAGGGCCAGGGACTGGAAACACCATATATTTT.

The chain carries TRBV30 and TRBJ1-2; 9 nucleotides agree with TRBD1. V was pared by 7 bases and J by 3 bases, with 18 bases of the junction left unmatched. CDR3 length: 17 residues. The V gene's germline CDR1 is GTSNPN and CDR2 SVGIG (reference sequence). Written as DNA, the CDR3 is TGTGCCTCTCAGGGGACAGGGACGTCCCGAAGTGACTATGGCTACACCTTC. It is translated as CASQGTGTSRSDYGYTF. The full variable domain, in which reference TRBV30 and TRBJ1-2 provide the parts outside the CDR3, is SQTIHQWPATLVQPVGSPLSLECTVEGTSNPNLYWYRQAAGRGLQLLFYSVGIGQISSEVPQNLSASRPQDRQFILSSKKLLLSDSGFYLCASQGTGTSRSDYGYTFGSGTRLTVV.

A remark on this clonotype: The junction and the germline gene differ at one end; a read error may be behind it. The CDR3 sequence: CSVEAGPSDEQYF. The DNA of the CDR3 is TGCAGCGTTGAGGCGGGGCCCTCCGACGAGCAGTACTTC. The rearrangement joins TRBV29-1 to TRBJ2-7, with D tentatively TRBD2 (6 bases). The CDR3 runs to 13 residues. The V gene's germline CDR1 is SQVTM and CDR2 ANQGSEA.

In its sample, this clonotype was seen a few times. The V call is TRBV20-1, the J call TRBJ2-1; TRBD2 matches at 7 bases. Unmatched junction bases numbered 10, after V lost 4 bases and J lost 1 base. The CDR3 is 16 residues long. CDR1 and CDR2 from the germline V gene are DFQATT and SNEGSKA (reference sequence). The CDR3 nucleotides read TGCAGTGCTAACTTTGGCGGGAGTGAGTCCTACAATGAGCAGTTCTTC. This encodes CSANFGGSESYNEQFF.

This clonotype was picked up a small number of times. This sequence joins TRBV20-1 and TRBJ2-3, with D unresolved. Germline CDR1 is DFQATT and CDR2 is SNEGSKA (reference sequence). The CDR3 length is 11 residues. The ends were cut back, 6 bases at V and 4 bases at J, with 8 bases in the middle. The CDR3 loop is CSAPKADTQYF. CDR3 nucleotides: TGCAGTGCCCCAAAAGCAGATACGCAGTATTTT.

The chain has TRBV5-5 and TRBJ2-2; tentatively, D is TRBD2 (7 bases). The V gene lost 2 bases and the J gene lost 4 bases, with 15 bases spanning the gap. This CDR3 contains 16 residues. The V gene's germline CDR1 is SGHKS and CDR2 YYEKEE (reference sequence). The CDR3 DNA is TGTGCCAGCAGCTTATATGGGCGGGGGCGCACCGGGGAGCTGTTTTTT. Encoded protein: CASSLYGRGRTGELFF.

The gene calls are TRBV5-1 and TRBJ2-7; D may be TRBD2 (7 bases). V lost 4 bases and J 2 bases, leaving 19 bases between the germline ends. Looked up from germline, CDR1 is SGHRS and CDR2 is YFSETQ. The CDR3 has 16 amino acids. In DNA, the CDR3 is TGCGCCAGCAGCCCTGGGGGCGGGGGTTCTCCCTACGAGCAGTACTTC. Residues: CASSPGGGGSPYEQYF.

This chain joins TRBV5-1 and TRBJ1-1; D gene unclear. The CDR3 length is 14 residues. Germline V gives CDR1 SGHRS, CDR2 YFSETQ. V was pared by 0 bases and J by 4 bases, with 10 bases between. CDR3 residues: CASSLARESTEAFF. The CDR3 DNA reads as TGCGCCAGCAGCTTGGCACGTGAGAGCACTGAAGCTTTCTTT. Variable domain in full (rest from reference TRBV5-1 and TRBJ1-1): KAGVTQTPRYLIKTRGQQVTLSCSPISGHRSVSWYQQTPGQGLQFLFEYFSETQRNKGNFPGRFSGRQFSNSRSEMNVSTLELGDSALYLCASSLARESTEAFFGQGTRLTVV.

This clonotype was counted a few times. The chain links TRBV6-9 to TRBJ2-3; TRBD2 is a possible D gene (5 bases). Trimming took off 10 bases at V and 4 bases at J, with 15 bases between the two ends. Germline V gene data show CDR1 as MNHGY and CDR2 as SVAAGI. CDR3 length: 13 residues. CDR3 nucleotides: TGTGCCAACCCTCGGAGGAAGGCAGATACGCAGTATTTT. Encoded protein: CANPRRKADTQYF.

This clonotype was seen a few times. The V and J genes are TRBV10-3 and TRBJ2-7, with TRBD2 matching over 9 bases. Germline V gene sequence: CDR1 ENHRY, CDR2 SYGVKD. The trim removed 4 bases at V and 5 bases at J, leaving 12 bases unmatched. The CDR3 totals 16 residues. CDR3 in amino acids: CAISAGLAGAIHEQYF. CDR3 coding DNA: TGTGCCATCAGTGCTGGTTTAGCGGGAGCCATCCACGAGCAGTACTTC.

This chain joins TRBV10-3 and TRBJ1-1; a weak D match, TRBD1 (6 bases). Germline CDR1 reads ENHRY; CDR2 reads SYGVKD. Trimming cost V 6 bases and J 5 bases, with 13 bases left between them. This CDR3 contains 13 residues. The CDR3 region is CAIRKQGGTEAFF. The CDR3 DNA reads TGTGCCATCAGGAAACAGGGAGGGACTGAAGCTTTCTTT.

The rearrangement uses TRBV12-3 or TRBV12-4 and TRBJ2-4, with D possibly being TRBD1 (5 bases). The CDR3 is 13 amino acids. Trimming took 3 bases from V and 4 from J, leaving 7 bases between them. As DNA, the CDR3 is TGTGCCAGCAGTTTTCAGGGTAAAAACATTCAGTACTTC. Residues: CASSFQGKNIQYF.

This clonotype was seen repeatedly, ten times or more. The chain carries TRBV29-1 and TRBJ2-3; D remains unclear. The CDR3 loop spans 10 amino acids. The germline CDR1 and CDR2 sequences are SQVTM and ANQGSEA. Trimming took off 7 bases at V and 5 bases at J, with 7 bases between the two ends. This CDR3 is CSARLDTQYF. DNA for the CDR3: TGCAGCGCTCGGCTAGATACGCAGTATTTT.

The chain carries TRBV6-1 and TRBJ2-7; tentative D call: TRBD2 (6 bases). Trimming shortened V by 7 bases and J by 10 bases, and 23 bases separated the two germline ends. The CDR3 has 14 residues. CDR1 and CDR2 from the germline V gene are MNHNS and SASEGT. Here the CDR3 reads CASTPPGGAAEQYF. For the CDR3, the DNA is TGTGCCAGCACCCCTCCGGGCGGGGCTGCCGAACAGTACTTC.

This CDR3 is CASSLGQETDEQYF. The CDR3 DNA is TGTGCCAGCAGCTTGGGACAGGAGACCGACGAGCAGTACTTC. The chain joins TRBV5-5 to TRBJ2-7; tentatively, D is TRBD1 (6 bases). The CDR3 runs to 14 residues. Germline CDR1 and CDR2: SGHKS and YYEKEE (reference sequence). Between the trimmed V and J ends, which lost 0 bases and 5 bases, there was a span of 12 bases.

The chain is built from TRBV15 and TRBJ1-5; D remains ambiguous. CDR3 length: 15 residues. The germline V gene encodes CDR1 LNHNV and CDR2 YYDKDF (reference sequence). V lost 0 bases and J lost 5, with 11 bases in between. In DNA, the CDR3 is TGTGCCACCAGCAGAGATTTTTCGCGGCATCAGCCCCAGCATTTT. It translates to CATSRDFSRHQPQHF.

This clonotype has only a few counts. The V and J genes are TRBV6-1 and TRBJ2-7, with 7 bases aligning to TRBD2. This CDR3 has 15 residues. J lost 3 bases, V lost 6 bases, and 11 bases had no gene match. Looked up from germline, CDR1 is MNHNS and CDR2 is SASEGT. CDR3 bases: TGTGCCAGCAGAAACGGGCTAGCGGAAATCTACGAGCAGTACTTC. This encodes CASRNGLAEIYEQYF.